This TCR beta chain was observed in a study of cytomegalovirus exposure and HLA in healthy donors (dated by TCRdb to the late 2010s). Looking at the study overall: According to a later analysis, one platform produced both the 120 validation repertoires and the roughly 660 repertoires of the first cohort. The aim of the study was to test whether cataloging public T cell receptors could identify signatures of past pathogen exposure. The study combined high-throughput TCR immunosequencing, statistical association of individual TCRs with disease status, and machine learning to predict cytomegalovirus infection status. A separate validation cohort of 100 to 150 different subjects was used in addition to the approximately 700-subject first cohort. Results and caveats for the whole study, not just this receptor: Three of the identified cytomegalovirus-associated TCR beta chains were confirmed in vitro to be specific for cytomegalovirus antigens. A later analysis found that TCRs clustered in the first cohort also tended to co-occur in the roughly 110 validation repertoires, with approximately 95% of cluster scores above 0. Cytomegalovirus status was reported to be diagnosed by the classifier with high specificity and sensitivity in both the original and validation cohorts. Across donors, most TCR sequences were observed very rarely, whereas some public TCRs were present in many individuals. The authors suggested that the approach could potentially be extended to other disease states and immunological phenotypes. A later analysis lacked HLA typing for the validation cohort, so it scored co-occurrence in that cohort across all 110 or so repertoires. A total of around 150 TCR beta chains were listed by the study as associated with cytomegalovirus.

Receptor libraries were prepared by the immunoSEQ multiplex PCR assay. Processing in the source paper ran as follows. A statistical classification framework was built to diagnose cytomegalovirus status from the catalog of TCR beta chain sequences. As stored in TCRdb, this immuneACCESS dataset retains in-frame rearrangements with V and J assigned. A fraction of the clones does not appear; measured against another copy, unresolved V genes explain less than half of the discrepancy, and the remainder lacks a known reason. That table is the source of V, J and clone size, and D and trimming were worked out from the DNA. Across this sample there are some 270,000 clones, with around 85% seen only once. The ten largest clones capture around 1% of the sample. Note on this clone: The target of this receptor is not known. No much larger clone is present one base from it, and per-base qualities are unavailable.

Deletion took 2 bases off V and 11 bases off J, with a span of 10 bases between the germline ends. CDR1 MGHDK and CDR2 SYGVNS were looked up in the germline V gene. The CDR3 covers 12 residues, taking in both the cysteine and the phenylalanine. The only DNA kept is the CDR3, 36 bases in frame from the first base. The donors belonged to the validation cohort of approximately 130 subjects, which was separate from the approximately 680-subject first cohort. This clonotype was obtained from a woman younger than 30 in good health and CMV-seronegative. Sequencing was performed on PBMCs. This receptor chain uses TRBV25-1 and TRBJ2-1; the D gene is perhaps TRBD1, on 6 matching bases. The bases are TGTGCCAGCAGTGAAAACGGGGACAAGCAGTTCTTC. This encodes CASSENGDKQFF.